These 10 T cell receptor beta chains were sequenced from one sample in a study of regulatory T cells in long-lasting Graves disease (dated by TCRdb to the early 2020s). Per the publication, the time point label means: newly diagnosed GD, antithyroid drugs for less than 3 months. For both TCR sequencing and RNA sequencing, RNA was extracted from PBMCs in TRIzol. The library was prepared using multiplex PCR. This sample was sequenced with an Illumina HiSeq 4000. TCR beta libraries were built with iRepertoire HTBI primers and Arm-PCR amplification of CDR3 regions. Using fastp at Q25 and MiXCR, TCRdb reprocessed the public reads and kept productive beta chains. When rows share a CDR3 protein, they turn into one entry using the most common DNA and genes. The sample has approximately 400,000 distinct CDR3 sequences on record, around 15% of them singletons. The biggest ten clones account for about 20% of the sample.

Specimen: peripheral blood mononuclear cells (PBMCs), collected at new diagnosis, from a patient treated with antithyroid drugs. The receptors derive from a female donor with Graves disease.

Worth noting for this clonotype: The junction does not match germline at one end; this may be a read error. This rearrangement joins TRBV7-3 to TRBJ1-5, with D perhaps TRBD1 (5 bases). From germline, CDR1 is SGHTA and CDR2 FQGTGA. CDR3 length equals 16 residues. The CDR3 DNA is TGTGCCAGCAGCTCCTTCCAGGGAGTTAGCAATCAACCCCAGCATTTT. This gives the protein CASSSFQGVSNQPQHF.

The chain couples TRBV5-1 to TRBJ2-4; D is ambiguous. Germline CDR1 reads SGHRS; CDR2 reads YFSETQ. This CDR3 has 16 residues. The V end was cut by 5 bases, the J end by 7 bases, with 22 bases between. The CDR3, as DNA: TGCGCCAGCAGTTACACGGGTCGTCAGCCCGGGAACATTCAGTACTTC. This encodes CASSYTGRQPGNIQYF.

In the case of this clonotype: A far larger clone lies a single base away; this is likely a read error. J is TRBJ2-5 and V is TRBV6-2 or TRBV6-3; 10 bases align to TRBD2. The CDR3 runs 18 residues. Germline assignment: CDR1 MNHEY and CDR2 SVGEGT. V was pared by 4 bases and J by 11 bases, with 22 bases of the junction left unmatched. CDR3 sequence (DNA): TGTGCCAGCAGTTGCCTTACTAGCGGGGATACAGCGTGCGATGAGCAGTACTTC. Translation gives CASSCLTSGDTACDEQYF.

In its sample, this clonotype was seen many times. The chain links TRBV2 to TRBJ1-1; the D is unclear. The CDR3 runs to 12 residues. The V end lost 4 bases, the J end lost 7 bases, and 10 bases lay between the germline ends. Germline V gene data show CDR1 as SNHLY and CDR2 as FYNNEI. In DNA, the CDR3 is TGTGCCAGCAGTGGACCCCTATTTGAAGCTTTCTTT. As protein: CASSGPLFEAFF.

Only a few counts were recorded for this clonotype. The V gene is TRBV19, the J gene TRBJ1-1; D gene uncertain. Germline V lookup: CDR1 LNHDA, CDR2 SQIVND (reference sequence). This CDR3 region has 11 residues. V was clipped by 8 bases and J by 6 bases, with 10 bases between them. CDR3 loop: CASYKVAEAFF. In nucleotides, the CDR3 is TGTGCCAGTTATAAGGTTGCTGAAGCTTTCTTT.

J is TRBJ2-2 and V is TRBV29-1; TRBD1 aligns across 9 bases. CDR3 size: 14 residues. Germline V gene data show CDR1 as SQVTM and CDR2 as ANQGSEA. Trimming took 7 bases from V and 2 from J; bases not matched to a gene: 5. The CDR3 bases are TGCAGCGCCCGGGGACAGGGTAACACCGGGGAGCTGTTTTTT. Amino acid sequence: CSARGQGNTGELFF.

This clonotype was recorded many times. The CDR3 protein is CATSSFNKIHTGTFDYGYTF. The CDR3 DNA reads as TGTGCCACCAGCAGCTTTAACAAAATCCACACCGGGACATTCGACTATGGCTACACCTTC. V and J are TRBV15 and TRBJ1-2, with TRBD1 as a possible D gene (6 bases). The CDR3 runs to 20 residues. CDR1 is LNHNV, CDR2 YYDKDF, per germline (reference sequence). V lost 3 bases and J 3 bases, leaving 29 bases between the germline ends.

This clonotype has at least ten counts. V usage is TRBV7-9 and J usage is TRBJ2-7; possibly TRBD1 for D (6 bases). Germline V gives CDR1 SEHNR, CDR2 FQNEAQ (reference sequence). V was clipped by 5 bases and J by 2 bases, with 10 bases between them. The CDR3 spans 13 residues. The CDR3 region is CASSIGTTYEQYF. CDR3 bases: TGTGCCAGCAGCATCGGGACAACCTACGAGCAGTACTTC.

This clonotype was recorded at least ten times. The V call is TRBV7-9, the J call TRBJ2-3, with 10 bases identical to TRBD1. The CDR3 has 16 amino acids. Germline loops: CDR1 SEHNR, CDR2 FQNEAQ (reference sequence). The V gene end was trimmed by 1 base and the J gene end by 4 bases; junction bases not matched to a gene: 5. The CDR3 DNA sequence: TGTGCCAGCAGCTTAGGTGGGACAGGGGATGCAGATACGCAGTATTTT. Its protein product is CASSLGGTGDADTQYF.

This clonotype has ten or more counts. The genes are TRBV7-3 and TRBJ1-4; D ambiguous. V gave up 1 base and J gave up 10 bases, with 10 bases separating them. The CDR3 length is 13 residues. Germline CDR1 SGHTA, CDR2 FQGTGA. The CDR3: CASSLNGGGKLFF. As DNA, the CDR3 is TGTGCCAGCAGCTTAAATGGCGGAGGAAAACTGTTTTTT.